A single sample gave rise to the 22 T cell receptor beta chains below, sequenced in a study of brain T cells in children with intractable seizures. Surgery cases with the highest brain T cell transcript signatures were chosen for sequencing. The data were produced by immunoSEQ multiplex PCR, yet TCRdb's version contains in-frame clones alone and is incomplete. The sample lists about 9,000 clones; 69% were seen once. The specimen comprised resected brain tissue, sampled at surgery. These receptors all stem from a girl aged 2 to 10 with tuberous sclerosis and intractable seizures.

The CDR3 DNA sequence: TGTGCCAGTAGTTTAACTAGCGGGGGGGCCGGCACAGATACGCAGTATTTT. Amino acids: CASSLTSGGAGTDTQYF. The V call is TRBV19, the J call TRBJ2-3; 13 bases align to TRBD2. V gave up 5 bases and J gave up 1 base; unmatched junction bases: 6. The CDR3 sequence is 17 residues long. Germline lookup yields CDR1 LNHDA and CDR2 SQIVND (reference sequence).

In nucleotides, the CDR3 is TGTGCCAGCAGTGAAGCCTCTGATACCGGGGAGCTGTTTTTT. The encoded protein is CASSEASDTGELFF. The V gene is TRBV6-1, the J gene TRBJ2-2, with unresolved D. Trimming shortened V by 0 bases and J by 5 bases, and 7 bases separated the two germline ends. Germline-derived CDR1 and CDR2 are MNHNS and SASEGT. The length of the CDR3 is 14 residues.

The chain carries TRBV6-5 and TRBJ1-3; D is unclear. V dropped 8 bases and J dropped 0 bases, with 2 bases sitting between them. Germline V gene data show CDR1 as MNHEY and CDR2 as SVGAGI. CDR3 length equals 11 residues. As DNA, the CDR3 is TGTGCCAGCCACTCTGGAAACACCATATATTTT. Residues: CASHSGNTIYF.

The chain employs TRBV6-1 and TRBJ2-7, with D maybe TRBD2 (7 bases). The CDR3 contains 16 residues. In germline, CDR1 is MNHNS, CDR2 SASEGT. Trimming removed 3 bases at V and 4 bases at J, with 19 bases between. In DNA form, the CDR3 reads TGTGCCAGCAGTGACGCCGGGGGGCTCTCTGAATACGAGCAGTACGTC. Its protein product is CASSDAGGLSEYEQYV.

The V call is TRBV6-1, the J call TRBJ2-7; possible D gene TRBD2, 6 bases. This CDR3 is built from 15 residues. In germline, CDR1 is MNHNS, CDR2 SASEGT. The germline V and J ends were trimmed by 2 bases and 7 bases, with 18 bases remaining between them. The CDR3 region has the DNA TGTGCCAGCAGTGAACAAAGGACGGGACTCGGGGAGCAGTACGTC. It translates to CASSEQRTGLGEQYV.

Only a few counts were recorded for this clone. This rearrangement joins TRBV6-5 to TRBJ2-1; weak D call: TRBD1 (6 bases). Germline assignment: CDR1 MNHEY and CDR2 SVGAGI. CDR3 size: 15 residues. Trimming took 7 bases from V and 2 from J, leaving 15 bases between them. The CDR3, as DNA: TGTGCCAGCAAGGTTGAGGACAGTGCCTACAATGAGCAGTTCTTC. Its translation is CASKVEDSAYNEQFF.

The rearrangement links TRBV27 to TRBJ2-3, with 8 bases identical to TRBD1. The CDR3 consists of 20 residues. CDR1 is MNHEY and CDR2 is SMNVEV in the germline V gene (reference sequence). The V gene end was trimmed by 5 bases and the J gene end by 0 bases; junction bases not matched to a gene: 19. CDR3 region: CASSHGSGQALPQSTDTQYF. CDR3 sequence (DNA): TGTGCCAGCAGTCATGGGTCGGGACAGGCTCTTCCCCAGAGCACAGATACGCAGTATTTT.

This clone came up a few times. The genes are TRBV5-5 and TRBJ1-2, with 11 bases that match TRBD1. This CDR3 comprises 15 residues. The J segment lost 7 bases and the V segment lost 4 bases, leaving 9 bases of the junction unmatched. CDR1 and CDR2 (germline): SGHKS, YYEKEE (reference sequence). The CDR3 nucleotides are TGTGCCAGCAGCGCACCCGGGACAGGGGGTTCTGGCTACACCTTC. It translates to CASSAPGTGGSGYTF. Looking up the rest from reference TRBV5-5 and TRBJ1-2 gives the full variable domain: DAGVTQSPTHLIKTRGQQVTLRCSPISGHKSVSWYQQVLGQGPQFIFQYYEKEERGRGNFPDRFSARQFPNYSSELNVNALLLGDSALYLCASSAPGTGGSGYTFGSGTRLTVV.

The V gene is TRBV30, the J gene TRBJ2-5; 7 bases line up with TRBD2. CDR3 length: 16 residues. Looked up from germline, CDR1 is GTSNPN and CDR2 is SVGIG (reference sequence). V lost 0 bases, J lost 5 bases, and 12 bases stayed unmatched. For the CDR3, the DNA is TGTGCCTGGAGTGTACTCCCAGCGGGGACTGGGGAGACCCAGTACTTC. It codes for CAWSVLPAGTGETQYF.

The rearrangement joins TRBV6-1 to TRBJ2-3; the D is unclear. The length of the CDR3 is 14 residues. CDR1 and CDR2 from the germline V gene are MNHNS and SASEGT. V shed 0 bases and J shed 0 bases, with 4 bases lying between them. The CDR3 DNA is TGTGCCAGCAGTGAAGCAGTCAGCACAGATACGCAGTATTTT. Its translation: CASSEAVSTDTQYF.

The CDR3 region has the DNA TGTGCCAGCAGCGTAGGGACAGGCAGCGGGGGAGAAAAACTGTTTTTT. Its translation is CASSVGTGSGGEKLFF. J is TRBJ1-4 and V is TRBV9, with 7 bases identical to TRBD1. V was clipped by 0 bases and J by 8 bases; unmatched bases: 10. CDR1 is SGDLS and CDR2 is YYNGEE in the germline V gene. The CDR3 length is 16 residues.

The CDR3: CASSFSGRVRTEAFF. CDR3 nucleotide sequence: TGCGCCAGCAGCTTTTCAGGGAGGGTAAGGACTGAAGCTTTCTTT. The chain combines TRBV5-1 with TRBJ1-1; D perhaps matches TRBD1 (5 bases). The CDR3 has 15 residues. Between the trimmed V and J ends, which lost 2 bases and 5 bases, there was a span of 16 bases. Germline values: CDR1 SGHRS, CDR2 YFSETQ.

This clone was seen more than once but under ten times. The rearrangement joins TRBV5-1 to TRBJ1-2; the D gene is possibly TRBD1 (5 bases). V was pared by 4 bases and J by 6 bases, with 13 bases between. CDR1 SGHRS and CDR2 YFSETQ come from the germline V gene. CDR3 length: 13 amino acids. The CDR3 DNA follows: TGCGCCAGCAGCACCTCAGGGTTCGATGGCTACACCTTC. Its protein product is CASSTSGFDGYTF.

This chain uses TRBV29-1 with TRBJ2-7; 8 nucleotides match TRBD1. In germline, CDR1 is SQVTM, CDR2 ANQGSEA. The CDR3 covers 13 residues. J gave up 2 bases and V 0 bases, and 0 bases lay outside the gene matches. In nucleotides, the CDR3 is TGCAGCGTTGAAGAGGACAGGGCCTACGAGCAGTACTTC. Translated: CSVEEDRAYEQYF.

This clone has more than one count but fewer than ten. This chain uses TRBV30 with TRBJ1-1; no clear D gene. The germline V gene has CDR1 GTSNPN and CDR2 SVGIG (reference sequence). Trimming took off 3 bases at V and 6 bases at J, with 17 bases between the two ends. This CDR3 comprises 14 residues. In nucleotides, the CDR3 is TGTGCCTGGAGCCAAAAACCGGTACGGGCTGAAGCTTTCTTT. Translation: CAWSQKPVRAEAFF.

This clone is labeled as medium-sized (0.01 to 0.1%). The chain joins TRBV7-2 to TRBJ1-1; no reliable D call. The V gene lost 4 bases and the J gene lost 2 bases, with 14 bases spanning the gap. The CDR3 is 15 residues long. CDR1 is SGHTA and CDR2 is FQGNSA in the germline V gene. CDR3 bases: TGTGCCAGCAGCTCATTTGATAGGCGCAACACTGAAGCTTTCTTT. Residues: CASSSFDRRNTEAFF.

The CDR3 reads CASSPGQGANQPQHF. The DNA for the CDR3 is TGTGCCAGCTCACCGGGACAGGGTGCCAATCAGCCCCAGCATTTT. This chain links TRBV18 with TRBJ1-5; 9 nucleotides line up with TRBD1. Trimming removed 3 bases from V and 3 bases from J; junction bases left unmatched: 3. The CDR3 has 15 residues. Per the germline V gene, CDR1 is KGHSH and CDR2 is LQKENI.

V and J are TRBV9 and TRBJ2-3; 7 nucleotides match TRBD2. Germline V gene data show CDR1 as SGDLS and CDR2 as YYNGEE. This CDR3 is built from 11 residues. Trimming removed 4 bases from V and 8 bases from J; junction bases left unmatched: 1. CDR3: CASSPGGTQYF. CDR3 DNA: TGTGCCAGCAGCCCGGGAGGTACGCAGTATTTT.

V usage is TRBV5-6 and J usage is TRBJ2-7, with TRBD1 matching 8 bases. V trimming: 4 bases; J trimming: 4 bases; junction bases outside the gene matches: 10. The germline V gene encodes CDR1 SGHDT and CDR2 YYEEEE. The CDR3 totals 15 residues. The CDR3 region has the DNA TGTGCCAGCAGCCCGGGTGGCCAGGGGGCATACGAGCAGTACGTC. Protein sequence: CASSPGGQGAYEQYV.

The V and J genes are TRBV11-2 and TRBJ2-7, with D uncertain. Trimming took 5 bases from V and 6 from J, leaving 14 bases between them. The CDR3 length is 13 residues. Germline V lookup: CDR1 SGHAT, CDR2 FQNNGV. CDR3 sequence (DNA): TGTGCCAGCAGCCGAGGTAGGACGGGCGAGCAGTACGTC. Protein: CASSRGRTGEQYV.

J is TRBJ2-2 and V is TRBV5-1; no clear D gene. With 4 bases removed from V and 4 bases from J, the gap between germline ends came to 11 bases. The CDR3 loop spans 14 amino acids. Germline-derived CDR1 and CDR2 are SGHRS and YFSETQ. CDR3 sequence reads: CASSPRTGTGELFF. The CDR3 nucleotides read TGCGCCAGCAGCCCCCGGACGGGCACCGGGGAGCTGTTTTTT.

The chain has TRBV7-9 and TRBJ1-4, with TRBD1 matching 11 bases. V lost 5 bases and J lost 5; bases outside the gene matches: 4. Germline V gene lookup returns CDR1 SEHNR and CDR2 FQNEAQ (reference sequence). The length of the CDR3 is 15 residues. The CDR3 sequence is CASSPDRGRNEKLFF. CDR3 bases: TGTGCCAGCAGCCCGGACAGGGGGCGAAATGAAAAACTGTTTTTT.